A single sample is the source of the 15 T cell receptor beta chains below, sequenced in a study of cytomegalovirus exposure and HLA in healthy donors. PCR primers comprised 60 Vbeta and 13 Jbeta primers. TCRdb's copy holds only in-frame clones and misses some; the assay was immunoSEQ multiplex PCR. The sample consists of 50,000 to 75,000 clones, approximately 80% of them appearing once. Input material: PBMCs. These receptors were taken from a woman between 35 and 50 years old in good health and CMV-seronegative.

The chain employs TRBV28 and TRBJ2-7; TRBD1 is a possible D gene (6 bases). The CDR3 covers 14 residues. Germline V gene data show CDR1 as MDHEN and CDR2 as SYDVKM. Trimming took off 8 bases at V and 3 bases at J, with 17 bases between the two ends. The CDR3 loop reads CASGTGTSFYEQYF. The CDR3 bases are TGTGCCAGCGGAACCGGGACATCCTTCTACGAGCAGTACTTC.

The chain recombines TRBV6-4 with TRBJ2-2, with TRBD2 matching 13 bases. Trimming cost V 9 bases and J 4 bases; bases outside gene matches: 2. Germline V gives CDR1 MRHNA, CDR2 SNTAGT. The CDR3 has 14 amino acids. This CDR3 is CASRLAGGTGELFF. CDR3 in DNA: TGTGCCAGTAGACTAGCGGGAGGCACCGGGGAGCTGTTTTTT.

The DNA of the CDR3 is TGTGCCAGCAGTTTGGGACGCCTCAAGACAGGGTTGACAGGGGAGACCCAGTACTTC. Translating it yields CASSLGRLKTGLTGETQYF. V gene TRBV28 combines with J gene TRBJ2-5; 7 bases map to TRBD1. Germline lookup yields CDR1 MDHEN and CDR2 SYDVKM. V shed 3 bases, J shed 5 bases, and the junction held 21 bases outside the gene matches. This CDR3 spans 19 amino acids. The full variable domain, its missing parts supplied by reference TRBV28 and TRBJ2-5, is DVKVTQSSRYLVKRTGEKVFLECVQDMDHENMFWYRQDPGLGLRLIYFSYDVKMKEKGDIPEGYSVSREKKERFSLILESASTNQTSMYLCASSLGRLKTGLTGETQYFGPGTRLLVL.

This clone was seen once. The V gene is TRBV9, the J gene TRBJ1-1, with TRBD1 as a possible D gene (5 bases). The CDR3 covers 16 residues. Per the germline V gene, CDR1 is SGDLS and CDR2 is YYNGEE. V was shortened by 4 bases and J by 1 base, with 17 bases between the two germline ends. Here the CDR3 reads CASSPNLRVENTEAFF. The CDR3 coding sequence is TGTGCCAGCAGCCCAAACCTCAGGGTTGAGAACACTGAAGCTTTCTTT.

This clone was observed a handful of times. The chain couples TRBV7-9 to TRBJ1-2; D might be TRBD1 (5 bases). The CDR3 loop spans 13 amino acids. The V gene's germline CDR1 is SEHNR and CDR2 FQNEAQ (reference sequence). Trimming took 3 bases from V and 3 from J, leaving 8 bases between them. The CDR3 DNA reads TGTGCCAGCAGCTTGGGAGGGGACTATGGCTACACCTTC. It encodes CASSLGGDYGYTF.

The V gene is TRBV4-1, the J gene TRBJ2-1, with 7 bases fitting TRBD1. The CDR3 runs to 17 residues. Unmatched junction bases numbered 7, after V lost 0 bases and J lost 2 bases. Per germline, CDR1 MGHRA and CDR2 YSYEKL. CDR3 coding DNA: TGCGCCAGCAGCCAAGAGCAGGCCCAGGGGGCCTACAATGAGCAGTTCTTC. Protein product: CASSQEQAQGAYNEQFF.

This clone came up once. J is TRBJ2-7 and V is TRBV19; 12 bases agree with TRBD2. CDR1 and CDR2 from the germline V gene are LNHDA and SQIVND (reference sequence). The CDR3 extends over 15 amino acids. Trimming took 6 bases from V and 3 from J; bases not matched to a gene: 6. The CDR3 region has the DNA TGTGCCAGTAGGTTCGGGACTAGCGGGTTCTACGAGCAGTACTTC. Amino acids: CASRFGTSGFYEQYF.

A single count supports this clone. This chain uses TRBV6-1 with TRBJ1-2, with TRBD1 as a possible D gene (6 bases). The CDR3 is made up of 14 amino acids. V shed 6 bases and J shed 5 bases, with 16 bases lying between them. In germline, CDR1 is MNHNS, CDR2 SASEGT. CDR3 sequence reads: CASRTGGTSYGYTF. The DNA of the CDR3 is TGTGCCAGCAGAACGGGGGGCACCTCGTATGGCTACACCTTC.

V usage is TRBV7-3 and J usage is TRBJ2-1; 11 positions match TRBD2. The CDR3 runs 15 residues. Trimming took 5 bases from V and 6 from J; bases not matched to a gene: 6. Germline V gene sequence: CDR1 SGHTA, CDR2 FQGTGA. The CDR3 DNA sequence: TGTGCCAGCAGCATTACTAGCGGGAGAGGCAATGAGCAGTTCTTC. Translated: CASSITSGRGNEQFF.

The chain combines TRBV7-2 with TRBJ2-2, with D tentatively TRBD1 (5 bases). Trimming pared 5 bases from V and 0 bases from J, leaving 13 bases between. Germline-derived CDR1 and CDR2 are SGHTA and FQGNSA. This CDR3 comprises 16 residues. CDR3 nucleotide sequence: TGTGCCAGCAGCCCTGGGGCCCCCTCGAACACCGGGGAGCTGTTTTTT. Its protein is CASSPGAPSNTGELFF.

This chain uses TRBV28 with TRBJ1-2; the D is unclear. Germline values: CDR1 MDHEN, CDR2 SYDVKM. The CDR3 has 12 residues. Trimming stripped 3 bases from V and 3 bases from J, with 5 bases between. The CDR3 DNA is TGTGCCAGCAGTTTCACAGACTATGGCTACACCTTC. Amino acids: CASSFTDYGYTF.

The rearrangement uses TRBV2 and TRBJ1-2; TRBD1 is a possible D gene (5 bases). Germline V gene lookup returns CDR1 SNHLY and CDR2 FYNNEI. CDR3 length: 14 amino acids. Trimming left V 6 bases short and J 6 bases short, with 17 bases between. CDR3 nucleotide sequence: TGTGCCAGCAGAAGGGACTCCTTATGGGATGGCTACACCTTC. Translation: CASRRDSLWDGYTF.

The chain employs TRBV21-1 and TRBJ2-7; the table's D call of TRBD2 was not tested on the DNA. TRBV21-1 is annotated as a pseudogene. The CDR3 extends over 14 amino acids. In DNA form, the CDR3 reads TGTGCCACCATACTAGCGGGAGTTGCATACGAGCAGTACTTC. Encoded protein: CATILAGVAYEQYF.

The CDR3 is CASSYGTGSGANVLTF. The CDR3 bases are TGTGCCAGCAGCTACGGAACAGGCTCTGGGGCCAACGTCCTGACTTTC. This sequence joins TRBV7-3 and TRBJ2-6, with a tentative D call TRBD1 (5 bases). Germline values: CDR1 SGHTA, CDR2 FQGTGA. V dropped 4 bases and J dropped 0 bases, with 10 bases sitting between them. This CDR3 spans 16 amino acids.

The CDR3 protein is CASSYGQGDGYTF. Here the CDR3 DNA reads TGCGCCAGCAGCTACGGACAGGGCGATGGCTACACCTTC. This chain joins TRBV5-1 and TRBJ1-2; 8 nucleotides match TRBD1. Germline CDR1 and CDR2: SGHRS and YFSETQ. V shed 3 bases, J shed 6 bases, and the junction held 4 bases outside the gene matches. There are 13 residues in the CDR3.